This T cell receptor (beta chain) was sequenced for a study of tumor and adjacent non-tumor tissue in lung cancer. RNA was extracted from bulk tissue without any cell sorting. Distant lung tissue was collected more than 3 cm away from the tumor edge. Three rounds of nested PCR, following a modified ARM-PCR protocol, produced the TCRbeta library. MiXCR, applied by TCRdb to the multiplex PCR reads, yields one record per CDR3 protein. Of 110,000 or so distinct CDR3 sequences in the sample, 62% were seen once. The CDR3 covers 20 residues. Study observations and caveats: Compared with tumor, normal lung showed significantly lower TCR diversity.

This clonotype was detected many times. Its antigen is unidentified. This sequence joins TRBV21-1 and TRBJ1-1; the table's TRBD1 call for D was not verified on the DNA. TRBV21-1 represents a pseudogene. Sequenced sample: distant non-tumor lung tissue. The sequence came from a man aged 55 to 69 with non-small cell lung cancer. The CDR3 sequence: CASSKDGSGQGGMMNTEAFF. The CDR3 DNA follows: TGTGCCAGCAGCAAAGATGGGTCGGGACAGGGTGGGATGATGAACACTGAAGCTTTCTTT.